A selection of T cell receptor beta chains follows, all from one sample in a study of blood T cell repertoires in COVID-19. Sequencing used immunoSEQ multiplex PCR; TCRdb keeps in-frame clones, though not all of them. This table holds approximately 84,000 clones, 75% to 90% found once. Specimen: peripheral blood. The receptors originated from a human donor with active COVID-19. The donor label of this sample is uncertain. Both conserved end residues are part of each CDR3. Size values are once, few and many counts, or a class for expanded clones, and some rows have none.

>.|TRBJ1-1|TRBV4-3
CASSQRIGGNTEAFF
>.|TRBJ2-3|TRBV4-3
CASSPRTSTDTQYF
>.|TRBJ1-4|TRBV4-3
CASSQAGGEKLFF
>few|TRBJ2-1|TRBV5-1
CASSFMGSRGVYNEQFF
>.|TRBJ2-7|TRBV4-1
CASSQDAVISYEQYF
>.|TRBJ1-5|TRBV19
CASTQYGRGQPQHF
>once|TRBJ1-3|TRBV30
CAWSATGTSGNTIYF
>.|TRBJ1-2|TRBV7-2
CASSNPGQINGYTF
>.|TRBJ2-5|TRBV9
CASSLGVEETQYF
>once|TRBJ1-2|TRBV4-3
CASSQDTGTGVGGYTF
>once|TRBJ1-2|TRBV6-2/TRBV6-3
CASSWRQGTSYGYTF
>.|TRBJ2-2|TRBV10-1
CASSERLGNTGELFF
>.|TRBJ2-2|TRBV27
CASSTRKARRVTGELFF
>.|TRBJ2-2|TRBV5-1
CASSQLRGATGELFF
>once|TRBJ1-3|TRBV7-2
CASRAPGGGNTIYF
>.|TRBJ1-4|TRBV7-9
CASSLLQGNEKLFF
>.|TRBJ2-1|TRBV6-6
CASSLLGRYNEQFF
>.|TRBJ1-2|TRBV5-1
CASSSGDGYTF
>once|TRBJ1-5|TRBV2
CASSVGQTNQPQHF
>once|TRBJ1-2|TRBV19
CASSPGQGDYGYTF
>.|TRBJ1-1|TRBV4-3
CASSRQSVDTEAFF
>.|TRBJ1-2|TRBV5-5
CASSPAVLSGYTF
>.|TRBJ1-1|TRBV7-6
CASSSYSTEAFF
>.|TRBJ1-2|TRBV6-5
CASSYSTLGHTSGYTF
>.|TRBJ1-5|TRBV4-3
CASSQSRVNQPQHF
>.|TRBJ1-2|TRBV6-4
CASSECWEGYGYTF
>.|TRBJ2-7|TRBV4-3
CASSQDLTGGEGTYEQYF
>.|TRBJ2-3|TRBV18
CASSPTSTDTQYF
>.|TRBJ2-2|TRBV6-1
CASSELRTSLTGELFF
>.|TRBJ1-6|TRBV28
CASSSPGIYNSPLHF
>.|TRBJ2-3|TRBV18
CASSPTSSLAGARLGGTQYF
>.|TRBJ1-3|TRBV7-8
CASSPGTAFSGNTIYF
>few|TRBJ1-1|TRBV7-8
CASSAREGNTEAFF
>.|TRBJ2-3|TRBV7-9
CASSLTGLRVWDTQYF
>few|TRBJ1-1|TRBV5-4
CASRTGGKGGTEAFF
>.|TRBJ1-1|TRBV29-1
CSVERVTGNTEAFF
>.|TRBJ2-4|TRBV24-1
CATSDSDREGIQYF
>.|TRBJ1-4|TRBV29-1
CSGHHNEKLFF
>.|TRBJ2-3|TRBV7-2
CASSLGSSGGTDTQYF
>.|TRBJ2-5|TRBV11-2
CASSLKETQYF
>.|TRBJ1-4|TRBV11-1
CASGGTRGTGKLFF
>.|TRBJ2-5|TRBV6-5
CASRGAGGQETQYF
>.|TRBJ2-5|TRBV7-9
CASSLLSETQYF
>.|TRBJ2-1|TRBV12-3/TRBV12-4
CASSPGGYEQFF
>few|TRBJ2-7|TRBV11-2
CASSLDPTGDYEQYF
>once|TRBJ2-7|TRBV5-4
CASSLAGAPKEQYF